This TCR beta chain originates from a study of blood T cells in healthy people across ages. Study results and caveats: Long-lived donors carried more naive CD4+ cells and greater diversity than aged donors. Nothing was known about donor CMV status, and this possibly confounded expanded clonotype changes.

This clonotype was observed a handful of times. Antigen unknown. Then a second PCR, running roughly 7 to 11 cycles, was carried out with a sample-barcoded 5' primer and a J-beta primer mix. A minimum of 2.5 million CDR3-containing paired-end reads was obtained for each sample. TCRdb ran MiXCR on the 5' RACE reads and lists one entry per CDR3 protein. The table records approximately 900,000 distinct CDR3 sequences, roughly 43% of them present only once. The CDR3 consists of 15 residues. Trimming left V 0 bases short and J 4 bases short, with 10 bases between. CDR1 is DFQATT, CDR2 SNEGSKA, per germline (reference sequence).

The origin of this receptor is a young man in good health. The sample was blood. The gene calls are TRBV20-1 and TRBJ1-6; D not resolved. The CDR3 is CSARDPGGYNSPLHF. The DNA of the CDR3 is TGCAGTGCTAGAGACCCCGGAGGGTATAATTCACCCCTCCACTTT.